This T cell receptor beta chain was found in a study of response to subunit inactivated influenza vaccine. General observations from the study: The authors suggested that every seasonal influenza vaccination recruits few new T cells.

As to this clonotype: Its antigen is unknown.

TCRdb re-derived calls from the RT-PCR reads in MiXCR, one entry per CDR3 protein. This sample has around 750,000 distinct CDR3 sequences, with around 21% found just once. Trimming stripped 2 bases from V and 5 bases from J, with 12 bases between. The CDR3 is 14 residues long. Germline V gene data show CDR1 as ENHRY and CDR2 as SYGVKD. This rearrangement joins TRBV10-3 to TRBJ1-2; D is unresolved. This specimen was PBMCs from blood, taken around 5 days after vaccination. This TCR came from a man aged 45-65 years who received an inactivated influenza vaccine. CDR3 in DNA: TGTGCCATCAGTGAGCCAAGGGCGCGGTATGGCTACACCTTC. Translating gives CAISEPRARYGYTF.